This T cell receptor beta chain derives from a study of T cell clones after liver transplantation. For the study at large: Third-party-reactive TCRbeta sequences from pre-transplant mixed lymphocyte reactions served as antigen-independent comparators. HCV positivity affected three of eight recipients; the rest lacked autoimmune or viral indications.

The V gene's germline CDR1 is KGHSH and CDR2 LQKENI. V gave up 5 bases and J gave up 12 bases, with 14 bases separating them. The CDR3 sequence is 12 residues long. Study conclusions and caveats: Conclusions were preliminary, with small, heterogeneous patient groups.

Worth noting for this clone: Its antigen is unknown.

TCRdb keeps only in-frame clones here, not all; method: immunoSEQ multiplex PCR. The sample holds tens of thousands of clones, roughly 90% seen once. This specimen was CD4+ T cells from blood, taken before liver transplant. This sequence joins TRBV18 and TRBJ2-1; D assignment may be TRBD1 or TRBD2 (5 bases each). The source is a human donor who received a liver transplant. The chain's CDR3 is CASSSGRLGQFF. The CDR3 bases are TGTGCCAGCTCATCGGGACGCCTCGGGCAGTTCTTC.